This T cell receptor (beta chain) was profiled in a study of shared clonotypes between healthy human individuals. Study background: CD4 naive and memory got three plates each, CD8 naive two, CD8 memory one.

Repertoires were generated with immunoSEQ multiplex PCR, while TCRdb's copy carries only in-frame clones and drops some. The repertoire consists of over 850,000 clones, with 70% to 80% occurring once and the leading ten covering 0.5% to 0.6%. Trimming took 8 bases from V and 8 from J, leaving 16 bases between them. Germline CDR1 reads MRHNA; CDR2 reads SNTAGT. The CDR3 is 13 residues long. The material sequenced was memory CD4+ T cells from PBMCs. This sample's subset: CD45RA-negative fraction. The TCR was taken from a man aged 18-30 years in good health. Some clones in this sample may be carry-over from other donors' samples. This chain links TRBV6-4 with TRBJ2-1, with no clear D. Here the CDR3 DNA reads TGTGCCAGCTCATGGTCCCTCGGCTATGAGCAGTTCTTC. This translates into CASSWSLGYEQFF.